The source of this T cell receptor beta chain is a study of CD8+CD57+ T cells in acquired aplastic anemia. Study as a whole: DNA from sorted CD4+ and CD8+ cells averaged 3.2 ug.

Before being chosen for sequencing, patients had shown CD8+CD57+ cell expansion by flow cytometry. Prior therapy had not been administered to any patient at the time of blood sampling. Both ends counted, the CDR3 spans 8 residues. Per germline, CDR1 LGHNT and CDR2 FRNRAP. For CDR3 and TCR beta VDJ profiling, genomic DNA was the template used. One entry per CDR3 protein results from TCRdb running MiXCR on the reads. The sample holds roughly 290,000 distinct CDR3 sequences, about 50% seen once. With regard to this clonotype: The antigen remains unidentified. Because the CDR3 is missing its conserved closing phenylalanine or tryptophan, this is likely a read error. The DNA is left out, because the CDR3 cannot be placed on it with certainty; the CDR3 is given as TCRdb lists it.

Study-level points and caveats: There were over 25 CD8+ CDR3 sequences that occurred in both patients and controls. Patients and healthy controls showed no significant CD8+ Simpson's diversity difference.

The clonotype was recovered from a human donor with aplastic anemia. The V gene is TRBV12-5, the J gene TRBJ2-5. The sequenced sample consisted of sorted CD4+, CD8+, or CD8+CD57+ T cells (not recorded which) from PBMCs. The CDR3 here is CASGLVQG.